This entry is about one T cell receptor beta chain. This specimen belongs to a study of T cell responses to AZD1222 COVID-19 vaccine. Study at large: Second-dose intervals of approximately 4 or approximately 12 weeks were pooled.

The V gene's germline CDR1 is MNHEY and CDR2 SVGEGT. The V gene end was trimmed by 5 bases and the J gene end by 9 bases; junction bases not matched to a gene: 14. CDR3 length: 16 residues. TCRdb's table, derived via immunoSEQ multiplex PCR, lists solely in-frame clones and lacks some. Here the sample spans around 140,000 clones, approximately 90% being singletons. This sample comprised peripheral blood, obtained on day 0 of AZD1222 vaccination. This clonotype was sampled from an adult in good health. The chain is built from TRBV6-2 or TRBV6-3 and TRBJ2-3; 10 positions agree with TRBD2. CDR3 coding DNA: TGTGCCAGCAGTAGGACTAGCGGTGGGTTCCGAGAGACGCAGTATTTT. Translating it yields CASSRTSGGFRETQYF.